The 29 T cell receptor beta chains below come from one sample, sequenced in a study of blood T cells in healthy people across ages (dated by TCRdb to between 2014 and 2016). The library was generated by 5' RACE. The second PCR ran for roughly 7 to 11 cycles and used a J-beta primer mix along with a sample-barcoded 5' primer. TCRdb passed the public sequencing reads through fastp at Q25 and MiXCR, retaining productive beta sequences. Each CDR3 protein gets just one entry, which takes the most common genes and DNA from the rows behind it. The sample yields around 1,900,000 distinct CDR3 sequences; about 39% were counted once. The ten largest account for 23% of the sample. Sequencing used blood. The origin of the receptors is a human donor in good health.

The chain recombines TRBV7-9 with TRBJ2-3, with 8 bases matching TRBD2. Germline loops: CDR1 SEHNR, CDR2 FQNEAQ (reference sequence). The trim removed 5 bases at V and 1 base at J, leaving 8 bases unmatched. This CDR3 is 16 amino acids long. CDR3 sequence (DNA): TGTGCCAGCAGCCCCAAGCCGGGACTAGGCACAGATACGCAGTATTTT. The encoded protein is CASSPKPGLGTDTQYF.

This chain joins TRBV9 and TRBJ2-4; 9 bases match TRBD1. The DNA end is a closer match to TRBJ2-5, so the J assignment may be wrong. This CDR3 spans 14 amino acids. Germline CDR1 SGDLS, CDR2 YYNGEE. CDR3 sequence (DNA): TGTGCCAGCAGCCCTTCGACAGGGGGGGAGACCCAGTACTTC. This codes for CASSPSTGGETQYF.

The CDR3 loop reads CSAPLSPTEKAFF. Here the CDR3 DNA reads TGCAGCGCCCCGTTGAGCCCCACAGAGAAAGCTTTCTTT. The V gene is TRBV29-1, the J gene TRBJ1-1; no clear D gene. The CDR3 sequence is 13 residues long. Germline-derived CDR1 and CDR2 are SQVTM and ANQGSEA. V shed 7 bases and J shed 9 bases, with 21 bases lying between them.

The rearrangement joins TRBV10-3 to TRBJ2-3; 14 bases are a match to TRBD2. The V and J ends lost 7 bases and 8 bases, in that order; junction bases with no gene match: 11. From germline, CDR1 is ENHRY and CDR2 SYGVKD. CDR3 length: 16 amino acids. This CDR3 is CAIKGTSGGHGGTQYF. As DNA, the CDR3 is TGTGCCATCAAAGGGACTAGCGGGGGACACGGGGGTACGCAGTATTTT.

In its sample, this clonotype was seen a few times. The rearrangement joins TRBV12-3 or TRBV12-4 to TRBJ2-4, with no clear D. V lost 5 bases and J 0 bases, leaving 17 bases between the germline ends. The CDR3 runs 17 residues. The CDR3 region is CASSPGPSELAKNIQYF. DNA of the CDR3: TGTGCCAGCAGTCCCGGGCCGTCCGAATTAGCCAAAAACATTCAGTACTTC.

V and J are TRBV5-4 and TRBJ1-2; TRBD1 aligns across 9 bases. The CDR3 consists of 12 residues. Looked up from germline, CDR1 is SGHNT and CDR2 is YYREEE (reference sequence). Trimming removed 0 bases from V and 12 bases from J; junction bases left unmatched: 3. The CDR3: CASSLEDRGHTF. CDR3 sequence (DNA): TGTGCCAGCAGCTTGGAGGACAGGGGCCACACCTTC.

This chain uses TRBV11-2 with TRBJ2-7; 8 bases are shared with TRBD2. J lost 3 bases, V lost 0 bases, and 7 bases had no gene match. Germline lookup yields CDR1 SGHAT and CDR2 FQNNGV. This CDR3 is built from 16 residues. In DNA, the CDR3 is TGTGCCAGCAGCTTAGATAAAGGCGGGGGGCTCTACGAGCAGTACTTC. This gives the protein CASSLDKGGGLYEQYF.

Note on this clonotype: One base away lies a much larger clone, so this may be a sequencing read error. The chain couples TRBV20-1 to TRBJ2-7; 9 bases line up with TRBD1. From germline, CDR1 is DFQATT and CDR2 SNEGSKA (reference sequence). V was clipped by 0 bases and J by 1 base; unmatched bases: 10. The CDR3 sequence is 17 residues long. In nucleotides, the CDR3 is TGCAGTGCTAGAGATCCCCTGAGACAGGGGGATTCCTACGAGCAGTACTTC. Amino acid sequence: CSARDPLRQGDSYEQYF.

This clonotype appeared a few times. The genes are TRBV12-3 or TRBV12-4 and TRBJ2-5; a possible D gene is TRBD2 (5 bases). The CDR3 consists of 13 residues. V lost 6 bases and J lost 7, with 15 bases in between. CDR3 region: CASSRGLETTQYF. CDR3 bases: TGTGCCAGCAGCCGCGGACTGGAAACGACCCAGTACTTC.

This clonotype was observed a few times. V usage is TRBV18 and J usage is TRBJ2-3, with a weak D call TRBD1 (5 bases). Germline V gives CDR1 KGHSH, CDR2 LQKENI. The CDR3 contains 16 residues. Deletions cut 0 bases from V and 1 base from J, with 11 bases between. Here the CDR3 reads CASSPPAGSRTDTQYF. The CDR3 nucleotides read TGTGCCAGCTCACCACCGGCAGGGTCCCGCACAGATACGCAGTATTTT. Looking up the rest from reference TRBV18 and TRBJ2-3 gives the full variable domain: NAGVMQNPRHLVRRRGQEARLRCSPMKGHSHVYWYRQLPEEGLKFMVYLQKENIIDESGMPKERFSAEFPKEGPSILRIQQVVRGDSAAYFCASSPPAGSRTDTQYFGPGTRLTVL.

The chain has TRBV12-3 or TRBV12-4 and TRBJ2-4; no reliable D call. Trimming removed 3 bases at V and 0 bases at J, with 6 bases between. This CDR3 region has 14 residues. CDR3 in DNA: TGTGCCAGCAGTTTCAGTCCAGCCAAAAACATTCAGTACTTC. Its protein is CASSFSPAKNIQYF.

This sequence joins TRBV3-1 and TRBJ1-2; TRBD1 might be the D (5 bases). Deletions cut 6 bases from V and 4 bases from J, with 15 bases between. The germline CDR1 and CDR2 sequences are LGHDT and YNNKEL (reference sequence). The CDR3 sequence is 14 residues long. Here the CDR3 DNA reads TGTGCCAGCAGGCAGGACATAACACCCTATGGCTACACCTTC. Its translation is CASRQDITPYGYTF.

J is TRBJ2-7 and V is TRBV28, with D unclear. This CDR3 region has 13 residues. Trimming pared 7 bases from V and 3 bases from J, leaving 13 bases between. Germline CDR1 and CDR2: MDHEN and SYDVKM. Here the CDR3 DNA reads TGTGCCAGCACCGGAATGGGTAACTACGAGCAGTACTTC. Amino acid sequence: CASTGMGNYEQYF.

The chain uses TRBV12-3 or TRBV12-4 and TRBJ1-3, with D uncertain. Trimming shortened V by 5 bases and J by 1 base, and 9 bases separated the two germline ends. The CDR3 loop spans 14 amino acids. The CDR3 is CASSPGRSGNTIYF. The CDR3 DNA sequence: TGTGCCAGCAGTCCCGGGAGATCTGGAAACACCATATATTTT.

V gene TRBV7-2 combines with J gene TRBJ2-7; TRBD2 aligns across 8 bases. The CDR3 runs 19 residues. CDR1 and CDR2 from the germline V gene are SGHTA and FQGNSA. The trim removed 1 base at V and 0 bases at J, leaving 14 bases unmatched. The CDR3 loop reads CASSLVSTSAGGDSYEQYF. CDR3 DNA: TGTGCCAGCAGCTTAGTCTCTACTAGCGCGGGGGGAGACTCCTACGAGCAGTACTTC.

The gene calls are TRBV28 and TRBJ1-2; D is uncertain. Trimming pared 4 bases from V and 0 bases from J, leaving 9 bases between. In germline, CDR1 is MDHEN, CDR2 SYDVKM. The CDR3 extends over 14 amino acids. Here the CDR3 DNA reads TGTGCCAGCAGTTGGTTCGGGACTAACTATGGCTACACCTTC. It specifies CASSWFGTNYGYTF.

The V call is TRBV7-2, the J call TRBJ2-3, with D perhaps matching TRBD1 (6 bases). The V gene's germline CDR1 is SGHTA and CDR2 FQGNSA. CDR3 size: 14 residues. Trimming pared 4 bases from V and 6 bases from J, leaving 14 bases between. Here the CDR3 reads CASSYRQVGDTQYF. The DNA for the CDR3 is TGTGCCAGCAGCTATAGACAGGTCGGCGATACGCAGTATTTT.

This clonotype has just a few counts. CDR3 region: CATSKIGGETQYF. DNA for the CDR3: TGTGCCACCAGCAAAATAGGGGGTGAGACCCAGTACTTC. This rearrangement joins TRBV15 to TRBJ2-5; a weak D match, TRBD1 (6 bases). The ends were cut back, 4 bases at V and 5 bases at J, with 11 bases in the middle. This CDR3 has 13 residues. CDR1 and CDR2 from the germline V gene are LNHNV and YYDKDF (reference sequence).

Points on this clonotype: The junction departs from germline at one end; a sequencing error may be responsible. The chain has TRBV7-3 and TRBJ2-1; 7 nucleotides align to TRBD1. This CDR3 has 17 amino acids. From germline, CDR1 is SGHTA and CDR2 FQGTGA. The CDR3 sequence: CTSSSTPGTESYNEQFF. CDR3 DNA sequence: TGTACCAGCAGCTCCACCCCCGGGACAGAGTCCTACAATGAGCAGTTCTTC.

Many counts were recorded for this clonotype. The chain carries TRBV18 and TRBJ2-1; D gene unclear. The CDR3 runs to 16 residues. Germline loops: CDR1 KGHSH, CDR2 LQKENI. V lost 2 bases, J lost 0 bases, and 11 bases lay in between. As DNA, the CDR3 is TGTGCCAGCTCACCAGGTAACGGTAGCTCCTACAATGAGCAGTTCTTC. Translated: CASSPGNGSSYNEQFF.

This clonotype has more than one count but fewer than ten. V gene TRBV19 combines with J gene TRBJ1-2, with 7 bases matching TRBD1. The germline CDR1 and CDR2 sequences are LNHDA and SQIVND (reference sequence). The V segment lost 6 bases and the J segment 1 base; nucleotides outside the gene matches: 17. This CDR3 region has 18 residues. CDR3 residues: CASRHRGGRGRINYGYTF. The DNA of the CDR3 is TGTGCCAGTAGACATAGAGGGGGCCGGGGCCGTATTAACTATGGCTACACCTTC.

This clonotype was observed a handful of times. The chain has TRBV20-1 and TRBJ2-1, with D maybe TRBD2 (5 bases). Germline V gene sequence: CDR1 DFQATT, CDR2 SNEGSKA (reference sequence). V lost 3 bases and J 0 bases, leaving 9 bases between the germline ends. This CDR3 has 14 residues. In DNA, the CDR3 is TGCAGTGCTAGTGGACTGTTCTCCTACAATGAGCAGTTCTTC. Its translation: CSASGLFSYNEQFF.

This rearrangement joins TRBV9 to TRBJ2-5; D call uncertain. The CDR3 consists of 14 residues. Between the trimmed V and J ends, which lost 0 bases and 13 bases, there was a span of 19 bases. Germline CDR1 is SGDLS and CDR2 is YYNGEE. This chain's CDR3 is CASSVVPGPYERYF. The CDR3 DNA reads TGTGCCAGCAGCGTAGTCCCGGGTCCCTACGAGCGGTACTTC.

J is TRBJ1-2 and V is TRBV4-1, with a tentative D call TRBD1 (5 bases). Trimming took off 1 base at V and 8 bases at J, with 17 bases between the two ends. The CDR3 is made up of 15 amino acids. CDR1 and CDR2 from the germline V gene are MGHRA and YSYEKL. The CDR3 nucleotides read TGCGCCAGCAGCCAAGGTTTCGGGGACCCAGGGGGCTACACCTTC. Protein product: CASSQGFGDPGGYTF.

This clonotype was observed once. The rearrangement links TRBV7-9 to TRBJ1-4; possibly TRBD1 for D (5 bases). The CDR3 is 15 amino acids. The V gene lost 5 bases and the J gene lost 3 bases, with 13 bases spanning the gap. Germline V gives CDR1 SEHNR, CDR2 FQNEAQ (reference sequence). CDR3 nucleotide sequence: TGTGCCAGCAGCGGCAGGGATTCGTCTAATGAAAAACTGTTTTTT. It is translated as CASSGRDSSNEKLFF. Based on the CDR3 plus reference TRBV7-9 and TRBJ1-4, the full variable domain is DTGVSQNPRHKITKRGQNVTFRCDPISEHNRLYWYRQTLGQGPEFLTYFQNEAQLEKSRLLSDRFSAERPKGSFSTLEIQRTEQGDSAMYLCASSGRDSSNEKLFFGSGTQLSVL.

The V gene is TRBV6-5, the J gene TRBJ2-3; no clear D gene. Trimming left V 6 bases short and J 1 base short, with 11 bases between. Per the germline V gene, CDR1 is MNHEY and CDR2 is SVGAGI. CDR3 size: 14 residues. The CDR3 is CASSRQTRTDTQYF. The DNA of the CDR3 is TGTGCCAGCAGCCGCCAGACCCGCACAGATACGCAGTATTTT.

The gene calls are TRBV5-8 and TRBJ1-1; D uncertain. Germline V gene data show CDR1 as SGHTS and CDR2 as YDEGEE. The V end lost 1 base, the J end lost 5 bases, and 9 bases lay between the germline ends. The CDR3 spans 13 residues. The CDR3 DNA reads TGTGCCAGCAGCTTGTCCCGGGAAACTGAAGCTTTCTTT. Translating it yields CASSLSRETEAFF. Using reference TRBV5-8 and TRBJ1-1 for the parts outside the CDR3, the full variable domain is EAGVTQSPTHLIKTRGQQATLRCSPISGHTSVYWYQQALGLGLQFLLWYDEGEERNRGNFPPRFSGRQFPNYSSELNVNALELEDSALYLCASSLSRETEAFFGQGTRLTVV.

The genes are TRBV14 and TRBJ2-1, with 8 bases that match TRBD2. V dropped 1 base and J dropped 0; count of bases not matched to a gene: 8. The CDR3 is made up of 18 amino acids. Looked up from germline, CDR1 is SGHDN and CDR2 is FVKESK. CDR3 sequence: CASSQVHQRGFSYNEQFF. Written as DNA, the CDR3 is TGTGCCAGCAGCCAAGTTCATCAGCGGGGGTTCTCCTACAATGAGCAGTTCTTC.

The V call is TRBV2, the J call TRBJ2-3, with a weak D call TRBD1 (6 bases). The CDR3 covers 15 residues. Germline CDR1 reads SNHLY; CDR2 reads FYNNEI. The V and J ends lost 2 bases and 0 bases respectively, with 9 bases between them. CDR3 DNA sequence: TGTGCCAGCAGTGAAAGGACAGCTAGCACAGATACGCAGTATTTT. This translates into CASSERTASTDTQYF. Looking up the rest from reference TRBV2 and TRBJ2-3 gives the full variable domain: EPEVTQTPSHQVTQMGQEVILRCVPISNHLYFYWYRQILGQKVEFLVSFYNNEISEKSEIFDDQFSVERPDGSNFTLKIRSTKLEDSAMYFCASSERTASTDTQYFGPGTRLTVL.